This TCR beta chain was sequenced during a study of T cells generated in artificial thymic organoids. The sample holds a few counts of this clonotype. Its specificity is not known. V dropped 6 bases and J dropped 9 bases, with 12 bases sitting between them. CDR3 size: 13 residues. Organoids aggregated human HSPCs with DLL1-transduced murine MS5 stromal cells. Organoids were seeded with FACS-purified CD34+CD3- stem and progenitor cells depleted of residual T cells. FACS isolated CD3+TCRαβ+CD8 single positive T cells before RNA extraction. Total RNA came from about 40,000 to 200,000 sorted cells. Semi-nested PCR with reverse primers in the TRAC or TRBC constant regions amplified each chain separately. A single record per CDR3 protein comes from TCRdb applying MiXCR to the 5' RACE reads. Among 6,000 to 8,000 distinct CDR3 sequences listed, more than 20% were seen once. Study outcomes and limitations: In organoid-derived T cells, V gene usage was not skewed.

Sequences were obtained from naive CD8+ T cells grown in artificial thymic organoids from cord blood stem and progenitor cells. As to subset: CD3+TCRalphabeta+CD8SP T cells; for blood, CD45RO-CCR7+ naive CD8+ T cells. The TCR was taken from a human donor who gave cord blood stem cells for thymic organoid culture, a cardiac surgery patient who gave postnatal thymus, or a blood donor (not recorded which). The V gene is TRBV12-3 or TRBV12-4, the J gene TRBJ1-6; D uncertain. The CDR3 here is CASSKVLTSPLHF. As DNA, the CDR3 is TGTGCCAGCAGCAAGGTTCTTACTTCACCCCTCCACTTT.